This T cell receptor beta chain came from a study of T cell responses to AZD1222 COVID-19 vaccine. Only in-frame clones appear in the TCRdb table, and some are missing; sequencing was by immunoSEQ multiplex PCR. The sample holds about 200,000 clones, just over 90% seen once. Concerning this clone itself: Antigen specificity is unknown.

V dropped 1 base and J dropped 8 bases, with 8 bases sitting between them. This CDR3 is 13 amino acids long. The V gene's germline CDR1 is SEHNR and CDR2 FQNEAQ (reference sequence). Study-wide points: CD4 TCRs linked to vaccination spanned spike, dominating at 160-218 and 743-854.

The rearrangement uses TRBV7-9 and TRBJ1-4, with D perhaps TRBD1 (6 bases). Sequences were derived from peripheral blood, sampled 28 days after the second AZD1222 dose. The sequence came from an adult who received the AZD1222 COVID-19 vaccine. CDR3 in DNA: TGTGCCAGCAGCTTAGGACAGGAGGAAAAACTGTTTTTT. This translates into CASSLGQEEKLFF. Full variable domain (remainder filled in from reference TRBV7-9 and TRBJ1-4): DTGVSQNPRHKITKRGQNVTFRCDPISEHNRLYWYRQTLGQGPEFLTYFQNEAQLEKSRLLSDRFSAERPKGSFSTLEIQRTEQGDSAMYLCASSLGQEEKLFFGSGTQLSVL.